One sample yielded the 19 T cell receptor beta chains listed below, sequenced in a study of untreated major depressive disorder. Study conclusions and caveats: Compared with controls, depressed patients showed more TRBV05-01 (Vbeta 5.1) usage in CD4+ T cells.

These receptors have no known antigen. Clones were read by immunoSEQ multiplex PCR, and TCRdb kept only the in-frame ones, dropping some. This repertoire shows roughly 25,000 clones, roughly nine tenths found once; its top ten account for under 0.8%. The sample comprised CD4+ T cells from PBMCs. The receptors shown here come from a woman aged 25 to 39 with major depressive disorder.

The chain recombines TRBV6-6 with TRBJ1-6; 8 bases map to TRBD1. Germline lookup yields CDR1 MNHNY and CDR2 SVGAGI (reference sequence). With 6 bases clipped from V and 14 bases from J, the junction kept 12 bases outside the gene matches. The length of the CDR3 is 14 residues. CDR3 in amino acids: CASSKQGGSGSLHF. The CDR3 DNA sequence: TGTGCCAGCAGCAAACAGGGGGGGTCCGGGTCCCTCCACTTT.

The chain combines TRBV5-1 with TRBJ2-2; D perhaps matches TRBD2 (6 bases). The CDR3 has 15 residues. The germline gives CDR1 SGHRS, CDR2 YFSETQ. V lost 5 bases, J lost 1 base, and 12 bases lay in between. The DNA for the CDR3 is TGCGCCAGCAGGGGTGGGACTTTGAACACCGGGGAGCTGTTTTTT. Its translation is CASRGGTLNTGELFF. Full variable domain (remainder filled in from reference TRBV5-1 and TRBJ2-2): KAGVTQTPRYLIKTRGQQVTLSCSPISGHRSVSWYQQTPGQGLQFLFEYFSETQRNKGNFPGRFSGRQFSNSRSEMNVSTLELGDSALYLCASRGGTLNTGELFFGEGSRLTVL.

The chain uses TRBV7-2 and TRBJ1-2, with 8 bases aligning to TRBD1. Germline values: CDR1 SGHTA, CDR2 FQGNSA. Trimming cost V 2 bases and J 8 bases; bases outside gene matches: 7. The CDR3 has 14 amino acids. The CDR3 reads CASSLRWTGQGYTF. CDR3 DNA: TGTGCCAGCAGCTTAAGGTGGACAGGGCAGGGCTACACCTTC.

The chain joins TRBV4-2 to TRBJ1-5, with 10 bases aligning to TRBD1. CDR1 is LGHNA and CDR2 is YNFKEQ in the germline V gene. This CDR3 is 17 amino acids long. V lost 1 base and J lost 7; bases outside the gene matches: 10. CDR3 DNA: TGTGCCAGCAGCCAAGGAACCGGGACAGGGGCGGGACAGCCCCAGCATTTT. Translation: CASSQGTGTGAGQPQHF.

V and J are TRBV4-3 and TRBJ1-1; D is uncertain. Germline lookup yields CDR1 LGHNA and CDR2 YSLEER. CDR3 size: 14 residues. Trimming took off 1 base at V and 0 bases at J, with 6 bases between the two ends. CDR3 DNA sequence: TGCGCCAGCAGCCAAGGGCAGGTGAACACTGAAGCTTTCTTT. Translated, it gives CASSQGQVNTEAFF.

The DNA of the CDR3 is TGTGCCAGCAGTTTTGCGGGAACGGGAGAGACCCAGTACTTC. This sequence encodes CASSFAGTGETQYF. The J gene is TRBJ2-5, the V gene TRBV27, with a possible D match to TRBD2 (6 bases). The CDR3 spans 14 residues. Germline lookup yields CDR1 MNHEY and CDR2 SMNVEV (reference sequence). V lost 3 bases and J 4 bases, leaving 12 bases between the germline ends.

V gene TRBV11-2 combines with J gene TRBJ2-5; D may be TRBD2 (7 bases). Germline CDR1 is SGHAT and CDR2 is FQNNGV. Trimming cost V 1 base and J 7 bases, with 19 bases left between them. This CDR3 comprises 16 residues. The CDR3 coding sequence is TGTGCCAGCAGCTTAGCAGCCGGGGGGCTCCCCGGGACCCAGTACTTC. The encoded protein is CASSLAAGGLPGTQYF.

The chain employs TRBV28 and TRBJ1-4, with 7 bases identical to TRBD1. CDR1 is MDHEN and CDR2 is SYDVKM in the germline V gene. The CDR3 loop spans 14 amino acids. V trimming: 6 bases; J trimming: 8 bases; junction bases outside the gene matches: 9. CDR3 DNA: TGTGCCAGCAGGCCCCAGGGGGGTCGCGAAAAACTGTTTTTT. It codes for CASRPQGGREKLFF. The full variable domain, in which reference TRBV28 and TRBJ1-4 provide the parts outside the CDR3, is DVKVTQSSRYLVKRTGEKVFLECVQDMDHENMFWYRQDPGLGLRLIYFSYDVKMKEKGDIPEGYSVSREKKERFSLILESASTNQTSMYLCASRPQGGREKLFFGSGTQLSVL.

The chain is built from TRBV29-1 and TRBJ2-3; TRBD1 matches at 7 bases. With V trimmed by 7 bases and J by 2 bases, 6 bases remained unmatched. The germline gives CDR1 SQVTM, CDR2 ANQGSEA. The CDR3 has 13 amino acids. The CDR3, as DNA: TGCAGCGCACGGGACAGATTCACAGATACGCAGTATTTT. It yields the protein CSARDRFTDTQYF.

The chain employs TRBV6-1 and TRBJ1-5; a possible D gene is TRBD1 (6 bases). The CDR3 runs to 17 residues. V lost 3 bases, J lost 3 bases, and 18 bases lay in between. Germline V gives CDR1 MNHNS, CDR2 SASEGT. CDR3 in amino acids: CASSDGEQGVSNQPQHF. The DNA of the CDR3 is TGTGCCAGCAGTGATGGGGAACAGGGAGTTTCCAATCAGCCCCAGCATTTT.

The chain is built from TRBV29-1 and TRBJ2-2; TRBD2 might be the D (5 bases). CDR1 is SQVTM, CDR2 ANQGSEA, per germline. V gave up 4 bases and J gave up 4 bases, with 16 bases separating them. There are 15 residues in the CDR3. CDR3 in amino acids: CSVVVVSGITGELFF. As DNA, the CDR3 is TGCAGCGTTGTGGTAGTTTCGGGAATCACCGGGGAGCTGTTTTTT.

This sequence joins TRBV18 and TRBJ1-2; D is uncertain. V dropped 0 bases and J dropped 2 bases, with 10 bases sitting between them. CDR3 length: 15 residues. Germline CDR1 reads KGHSH; CDR2 reads LQKENI. The CDR3 DNA reads TGTGCCAGCTCACCACCGATGGGAGCAAACTATGGCTACACCTTC. This translates into CASSPPMGANYGYTF.

The rearrangement links TRBV10-1 to TRBJ2-3; the match to TRBD1 covers 9 bases. V lost 7 bases and J lost 2; bases outside the gene matches: 19. Germline lookup yields CDR1 WNHNN and CDR2 SYGVQD (reference sequence). The CDR3 totals 19 residues. The CDR3 here is CASTPGQGTPNAFTDTQYF. CDR3 in DNA: TGCGCCAGCACCCCCGGACAGGGGACCCCGAACGCCTTCACAGATACGCAGTATTTT.

The rearrangement uses TRBV15 and TRBJ1-4; 9 positions match TRBD1. This CDR3 comprises 16 residues. The J segment lost 0 bases and the V segment lost 1 base, leaving 0 bases of the junction unmatched. CDR1 is LNHNV and CDR2 is YYDKDF in the germline V gene (reference sequence). DNA of the CDR3: TGTGCCACCAGCAGAGGGGACAGGGCAACTAATGAAAAACTGTTTTTT. Encoded protein: CATSRGDRATNEKLFF.

The DNA for the CDR3 is TGCGCCAGCAGCCAATCAGCGACTCGGGGAAACATTCAGTACTTC. It translates to CASSQSATRGNIQYF. The chain is built from TRBV4-3 and TRBJ2-4, with D perhaps matching TRBD2 (5 bases). The germline V and J ends were trimmed by 2 bases and 6 bases, with 14 bases remaining between them. The CDR3 spans 15 residues. CDR1 LGHNA and CDR2 YSLEER come from the germline V gene.

The chain couples TRBV7-2 to TRBJ1-2, with D maybe TRBD1 (6 bases). The CDR3 is 14 residues long. Germline V gene sequence: CDR1 SGHTA, CDR2 FQGNSA. V lost 5 bases and J 6 bases, leaving 16 bases between the germline ends. This CDR3 is CASSLGQRQDGYTF. Here the CDR3 DNA reads TGTGCCAGCAGCCTTGGACAGCGCCAGGATGGCTACACCTTC.

V is TRBV7-9 and J is TRBJ2-7; the D gene is possibly TRBD2 (6 bases). Germline assignment: CDR1 SEHNR and CDR2 FQNEAQ (reference sequence). The CDR3 runs to 14 residues. Trimming took 2 bases from V and 3 from J, leaving 11 bases between them. The CDR3 here is CASSLTGDGYEQYF. The CDR3 DNA follows: TGTGCCAGCAGCTTAACGGGGGACGGCTACGAGCAGTACTTC.

This chain links TRBV11-3 with TRBJ2-1, with 10 bases lining up with TRBD2. The germline V gene encodes CDR1 SGHNT and CDR2 YENEEA. This CDR3 is 18 amino acids long. With 8 bases clipped from V and 1 base from J, the junction kept 14 bases outside the gene matches. The CDR3 coding sequence is TGTGCCAGCTTAGCTCTTCTTGCTAGCGGGAGATCCTACAATGAGCAGTTCTTC. Translated, it gives CASLALLASGRSYNEQFF.

The chain uses TRBV5-1 and TRBJ2-2; TRBD2 matches 8 bases. Germline trimming cut 1 base from V and 6 bases from J; bases unmatched to any gene: 5. This CDR3 contains 15 residues. Germline V gives CDR1 SGHRS, CDR2 YFSETQ. The CDR3 loop is CASSLSAGVPGELFF. The CDR3 DNA reads as TGCGCCAGCAGCTTGTCAGCGGGGGTTCCCGGGGAGCTGTTTTTT.